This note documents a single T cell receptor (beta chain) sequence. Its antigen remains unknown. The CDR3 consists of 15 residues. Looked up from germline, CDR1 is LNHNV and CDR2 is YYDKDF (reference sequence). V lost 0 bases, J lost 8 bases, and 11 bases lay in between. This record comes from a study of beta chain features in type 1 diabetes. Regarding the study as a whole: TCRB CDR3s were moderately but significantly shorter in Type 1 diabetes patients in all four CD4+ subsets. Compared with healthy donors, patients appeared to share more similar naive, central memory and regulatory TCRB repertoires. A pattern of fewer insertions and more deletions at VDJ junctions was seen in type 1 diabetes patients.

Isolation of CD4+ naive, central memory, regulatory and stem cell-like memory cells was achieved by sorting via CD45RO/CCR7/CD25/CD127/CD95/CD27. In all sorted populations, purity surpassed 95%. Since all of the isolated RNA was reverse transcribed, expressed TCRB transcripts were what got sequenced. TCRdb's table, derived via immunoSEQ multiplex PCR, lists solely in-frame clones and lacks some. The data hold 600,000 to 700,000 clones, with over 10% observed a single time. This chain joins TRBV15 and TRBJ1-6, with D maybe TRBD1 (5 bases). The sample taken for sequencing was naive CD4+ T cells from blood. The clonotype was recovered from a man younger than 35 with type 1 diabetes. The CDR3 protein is CATSRDSQGDSPLHF. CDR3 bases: TGTGCCACCAGCAGAGATAGCCAGGGCGATTCACCCCTCCACTTT.